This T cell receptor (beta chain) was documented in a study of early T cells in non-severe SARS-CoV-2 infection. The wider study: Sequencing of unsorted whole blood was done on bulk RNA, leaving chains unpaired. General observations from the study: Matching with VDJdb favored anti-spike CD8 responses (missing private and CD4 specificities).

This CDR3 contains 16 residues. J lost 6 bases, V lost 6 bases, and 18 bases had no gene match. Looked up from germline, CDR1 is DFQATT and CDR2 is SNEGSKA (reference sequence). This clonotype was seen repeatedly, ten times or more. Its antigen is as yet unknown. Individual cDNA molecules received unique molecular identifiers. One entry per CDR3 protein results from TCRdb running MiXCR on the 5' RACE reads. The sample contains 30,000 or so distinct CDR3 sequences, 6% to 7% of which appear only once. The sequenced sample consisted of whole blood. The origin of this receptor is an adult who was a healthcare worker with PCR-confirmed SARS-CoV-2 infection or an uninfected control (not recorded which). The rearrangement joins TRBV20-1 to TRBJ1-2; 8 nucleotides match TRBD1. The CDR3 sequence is CSAQGFGMPGGDGYTF. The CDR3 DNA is TGCAGTGCCCAAGGTTTCGGGATGCCAGGGGGCGATGGCTACACCTTC.